This T cell receptor beta chain derives from a study of OX40 agonist ivuxolimab in advanced cancers. For context, the study as a whole: Ivuxolimab was a fully human IgG2 agonistic monoclonal antibody targeting the costimulatory receptor OX40 (CD134). Peripheral TCRbeta sequencing was intended to test whether TCR sequence diversity was altered and clonal T-cell expansion was caused by ivuxolimab. Prior anti-PD-1, anti-PD-L1 or anti-CTLA-4 therapy was permitted, and checkpoint inhibitors had been received by roughly 40% of dose-escalation patients. Among the roughly 50 dose-escalation patients, around 20 had hepatocellular carcinoma, approximately 15 melanoma, 9 renal cell carcinoma and 9 head and neck cancer. The paper reports the monotherapy dose-escalation portion (N = 52 patients) of the phase I ivuxolimab trial. Intravenous ivuxolimab was administered to patients every 2 weeks at six dose levels: 0.01, 0.1, 0.3, 1.5, 3 and 10 mg/kg. Partial responses occurred in three dose-escalation patients, of whom one had hepatocellular carcinoma and two had cutaneous melanoma. In the dose-escalation cohort, around four fifths of patients were male, and the mean age was 60 years with a range of roughly 20 to 79. What the study reported, not specific to this receptor: At doses of 0.1 to 3.0 mg/kg, clonal expansion of both CD4+ and CD8+ blood T cells was observed from baseline to week 6. After ivuxolimab, expanded clones were on average more numerous among CD8+ T cells than among CD4+ T cells. In the 0.1-3.0 mg/kg groups, partial responders were among the patients with the lowest normalized peripheral clonal expansion, particularly in CD8+ T cells. The antigen specificity of the peripheral T cells that underwent clonal expansion was not determined. Low levels of normalized T-cell clonal expansion were also seen in some patients who did not respond.

At the junction V is shortened by 3 bases and J by 1 base, with 10 bases in between. The CDR3 spans 14 residues, from the cysteine through the phenylalanine. Only the CDR3 region is kept as DNA, spanning 42 bases read in frame from base 1. The germline V gene sets CDR1 to MDHEN and CDR2 to SYDVKM. Patients with a history of autoimmune disease or receiving systemic immunosuppression were excluded from the trial. In every dose cohort, peripheral blood was drawn for TCR sequencing at baseline, cycle 4 day 1, and cycle 7 day 1. The samples were drawn from a first-in-human, open-label, multicenter phase I dose-escalation trial of ivuxolimab. Adults with locally advanced or metastatic melanoma, renal cell, hepatocellular, or head and neck squamous cell carcinoma were enrolled in the trial. Before TCR sequencing, CD4+ and CD8+ T cells were separately sorted from peripheral blood. To sequence the TCRbeta CDR3 region, genomic DNA was isolated from the sorted cells. The immunoSEQ Assay was used to sequence the TCRbeta CDR3 regions. TCRdb provides this immuneACCESS table in a form limited to in-frame rearrangements. Some clones are lacking; in checked studies, under half of them reflect an unresolved V gene, and why the rest are absent is not known. Recorded for this sample are approximately 79,000 clones; nearly 95% of them occurred a single time. The ten largest clones capture roughly 22% of the sample.

On this clone: This clone's antigen is unknown. Qualities for individual bases were not recorded, and no much larger clone is one base off.

This receptor chain uses TRBV28 and TRBJ2-7; TRBD2 is perhaps the D gene, given 5 matching bases. The sequence was collected from an adult with an advanced solid tumor such as melanoma, head and neck, liver or kidney cancer. Sample: CD4+ or CD8+ T cells sorted from blood, taken in a trial of the OX40 agonist ivuxolimab. The bases are TGTGCCAGCAGTTTGTACGGGGATTCCTACGAGCAGTACTTC. Protein translation: CASSLYGDSYEQYF.